Listed here are 15 T cell receptor beta chains from one sample, sequenced in a study of beta chain features in type 1 diabetes listed by TCRdb under 2018. Results the study describes overall, beyond this receptor: Type 1 diabetes patients showed a moderate but significant shortening of TCRB CDR3 length in all four CD4+ subsets.

The library was generated by the immunoSEQ multiplex PCR assay. The High Capacity cDNA Reverse Transcription Kit was used to reverse transcribe all of the isolated RNA, meaning that expressed TCRB transcripts were what got sequenced. Imported from immuneACCESS, the table was reduced by TCRdb to in-frame sequences with V and J called. These copies leave out some clones; in studies compared against another copy, an unresolved V gene accounts for under half, and the cause of the remainder is not known. This sample is represented by approximately 250,000 clones; around 24% of them were singletons. The leading ten clones occupy 0.012% of the sample. Their antigens are not known. The sample was naive CD4+ T cells from blood. The label giving this sample's cell subset or site can be read as: true naive CD4+ T cells. The receptors originated from a woman in her 30s with type 1 diabetes.

The chain has TRBV18 and TRBJ2-1, with 10 bases matching TRBD1. The CDR3 is made up of 15 amino acids. The junction had 3 bases not matched to a gene; V was cut back by 3 bases and J by 4 bases. Germline V gives CDR1 KGHSH, CDR2 LQKENI. CDR3 nucleotide sequence: TGTGCCAGCTCACCGGACAGGGGGAGGTACAATGAGCAGTTCTTC. Translating gives CASSPDRGRYNEQFF.

This clone was seen more than once but under ten times. The chain employs TRBV9 and TRBJ2-7; TRBD1 matches 9 bases. J gave up 6 bases and V 4 bases, and 8 bases lay outside the gene matches. The CDR3 covers 14 residues. The germline CDR1 and CDR2 sequences are SGDLS and YYNGEE. The CDR3 bases are TGTGCCAGCAGCTTAACAGGGGGCTCGGGCGAGCAGTACTTC. It is translated as CASSLTGGSGEQYF.

This clone was counted a few times. The chain employs TRBV25-1 and TRBJ1-2; D perhaps matches TRBD1 (6 bases). Trimming cost V 1 base and J 7 bases, with 16 bases left between them. The CDR3 length is 15 residues. Germline CDR1 is MGHDK and CDR2 is SYGVNS. CDR3 protein: CASSESWGPSGGYTF. In nucleotides, the CDR3 is TGTGCCAGCAGTGAATCGTGGGGGCCCTCGGGTGGCTACACCTTC.

This sequence joins TRBV10-3 and TRBJ2-3, with 10 bases fitting TRBD1. CDR3 length: 15 residues. CDR1 ENHRY and CDR2 SYGVKD come from the germline V gene. J lost 3 bases, V lost 5 bases, and 5 bases had no gene match. CDR3 amino acids: CAISQPGQGTDTQYF. In DNA form, the CDR3 reads TGTGCCATCAGTCAACCGGGACAGGGGACAGATACGCAGTATTTT.

The J gene is TRBJ2-5, the V gene TRBV10-1; maybe TRBD1 (6 bases). The V end was cut by 0 bases, the J end by 3 bases, with 11 bases between. The CDR3 runs 15 residues. CDR1 WNHNN and CDR2 SYGVQD come from the germline V gene (reference sequence). Here the CDR3 DNA reads TGCGCCAGCAGTGAGTCGGGGGCTGGAAAAGAGACCCAGTACTTC. Translation: CASSESGAGKETQYF.

The J gene is TRBJ2-3, the V gene TRBV7-9, with a tentative D call TRBD1 (5 bases). Germline loops: CDR1 SEHNR, CDR2 FQNEAQ (reference sequence). This CDR3 comprises 15 residues. V gave up 5 bases and J gave up 0 bases, with 12 bases separating them. The CDR3 DNA is TGTGCCAGCAGCCACCCCCAGGGAAGCACAGATACGCAGTATTTT. Residues: CASSHPQGSTDTQYF. The complete variable domain, with remaining parts taken from reference TRBV7-9 and TRBJ2-3, reads DTGVSQNPRHKITKRGQNVTFRCDPISEHNRLYWYRQTLGQGPEFLTYFQNEAQLEKSRLLSDRFSAERPKGSFSTLEIQRTEQGDSAMYLCASSHPQGSTDTQYFGPGTRLTVL.

This clone occurred a few times. The chain joins TRBV29-1 to TRBJ2-3; 10 nucleotides agree with TRBD2. Trimming at V came to 4 bases and at J to 0 bases, leaving 7 bases not matched to a gene. CDR1 SQVTM and CDR2 ANQGSEA come from the germline V gene. The CDR3 contains 16 residues. CDR3 DNA: TGCAGCGTTGGTACTAGCGGGATTTCTAGCACAGATACGCAGTATTTT. This sequence encodes CSVGTSGISSTDTQYF.

This chain uses TRBV4-1 with TRBJ2-7; unclear D gene. The CDR3 has 13 amino acids. Germline lookup yields CDR1 MGHRA and CDR2 YSYEKL. Trimming cost V 6 bases and J 3 bases, with 12 bases left between them. CDR3 nucleotides: TGCGCCAGCAGACGCCGCCCCTACTACGAGCAGTACTTC. Translation: CASRRRPYYEQYF.

Concerning this clone itself: The sample contains more than one DNA sequence encoding this CDR3. The chain recombines TRBV7-2 with TRBJ2-3, with 9 positions matching TRBD2. Germline V gives CDR1 SGHTA, CDR2 FQGNSA. CDR3 length: 14 amino acids. Trimming took 11 bases from V and 2 from J; bases not matched to a gene: 8. This CDR3 reads CASRLAGTTDTQYF. Written as DNA, the CDR3 is TGTGCCTCCCGGCTAGCGGGAACCACAGATACGCAGTATTTT.

V is TRBV27 and J is TRBJ2-6, with TRBD1 matching 8 bases. The CDR3 is 19 residues long. V lost 0 bases and J lost 0; bases outside the gene matches: 7. Germline V lookup: CDR1 MNHEY, CDR2 SMNVEV (reference sequence). The CDR3 region is CASSLSVQGAFSGANVLTF. CDR3 bases: TGTGCCAGCAGTTTATCGGTCCAGGGGGCCTTCTCTGGGGCCAACGTCCTGACTTTC. Using reference TRBV27 and TRBJ2-6 for the parts outside the CDR3, the full variable domain is EAQVTQNPRYLITVTGKKLTVTCSQNMNHEYMSWYRQDPGLGLRQIYYSMNVEVTDKGDVPEGYKVSRKEKRNFPLILESPSPNQTSLYFCASSLSVQGAFSGANVLTFGAGSRLTVL.

This clone was picked up a small number of times. The genes are TRBV18 and TRBJ2-7, with TRBD1 identical over 8 bases. Germline CDR1 and CDR2: KGHSH and LQKENI. With V trimmed by 6 bases and J by 3 bases, 4 bases remained unmatched. The CDR3 length is 13 residues. CDR3 nucleotides: TGTGCCAGCTCCCCTGGGACAGGCTACGAGCAGTACTTC. Translated: CASSPGTGYEQYF.

V and J are TRBV2 and TRBJ1-1; unclear D gene. V was cut by 7 bases and J by 2 bases, with 14 bases left in between. The CDR3 runs 14 residues. Per germline, CDR1 SNHLY and CDR2 FYNNEI. The chain's CDR3 is CASTSAGGNTEAFF. CDR3 DNA: TGTGCCAGCACTTCGGCGGGAGGAAACACTGAAGCTTTCTTT.

This clone has a handful of counts. V usage is TRBV4-1 and J usage is TRBJ1-1, with D possibly TRBD1 on 6 matching bases. The CDR3 length is 13 residues. Germline V gives CDR1 MGHRA, CDR2 YSYEKL. The V end was cut by 7 bases, the J end by 1 base, with 10 bases between. CDR3 nucleotides: TGCGCCAGCACCCTGGGACAGAACACTGAAGCTTTCTTT. Protein: CASTLGQNTEAFF.

This clone was found a few times. The V gene is TRBV4-1, the J gene TRBJ1-4; TRBD1 aligns across 9 bases. J lost 8 bases, V lost 1 base, and 5 bases had no gene match. The CDR3 loop spans 15 amino acids. Germline CDR1 and CDR2: MGHRA and YSYEKL. The CDR3 DNA follows: TGCGCCAGCAGCCAAGGGGACAGGGCGAGGGAAAAACTGTTTTTT. Translating gives CASSQGDRAREKLFF.

This clone has just a few counts. The rearrangement links TRBV2 to TRBJ1-5; D gene uncertain. With 6 bases removed from V and 9 bases from J, the gap between germline ends came to 15 bases. CDR3 length: 13 amino acids. Germline assignment: CDR1 SNHLY and CDR2 FYNNEI. CDR3 sequence reads: CASSEGPRRPQHF. Here the CDR3 DNA reads TGTGCCAGCAGCGAGGGCCCCCGAAGGCCCCAGCATTTT.